One TCR beta chain is described in this entry. Its antigen is unknown. A much larger clone lies one base from this, so it may be a read error. The source of the sample is a study of T cell repertoires in aging, cancer and after chemotherapy. Study-level information: About 8.8 million TCR reads were in the whole dataset. General observations from the study: Median generation probability rose over the chemotherapy interval in each cancer cohort, suggesting rebound thymic output.

Multiplex touch-down PCR with TRB-A/B primers amplified rearranged V-D-J TRB sequences. One entry per CDR3 protein results from TCRdb running MiXCR on the multiplex PCR reads. The table includes around 9,300 distinct CDR3 sequences, 20% to 30% detected once. Peripheral blood genomic DNA, not sorted cells or RNA, was the template. Per germline, CDR1 MNHEY and CDR2 SMNVEV (reference sequence). The length of the CDR3 is 17 residues. V shed 8 bases and J shed 8 bases, with 30 bases lying between them. The sequenced material came from blood. The V gene is TRBV27, the J gene TRBJ1-2; D not certain. This TCR was recovered from a human donor with a blood cancer. The donor label of this sample is uncertain. The CDR3: CASCYSIFSVGVRGYTF. DNA for the CDR3: TGTGCCAGCTGTTACTCAATATTTTCTGTCGGGGTGCGAGGCTACACCTTC.